What follows are 15 T cell receptor beta chains derived from one specimen sequenced in a study of OX40 agonist ivuxolimab in advanced cancers. TCRdb's copy holds only in-frame clones and misses some; the assay was immunoSEQ multiplex PCR. Among about 50,000 clones listed, roughly three quarters were seen once. Specimen: CD4+ or CD8+ T cells sorted from blood, collected in a trial of the OX40 agonist ivuxolimab. Receptors originate from an adult with an advanced solid tumor such as melanoma, head and neck, liver or kidney cancer.

The V gene is TRBV7-6, the J gene TRBJ2-5; D gene ambiguous. CDR1 and CDR2 from the germline V gene are SGHVS and FNYEAQ. V gave up 5 bases and J gave up 0 bases, with 10 bases separating them. The CDR3 loop spans 14 amino acids. CDR3 sequence: CASSVGPNQETQYF. In DNA, the CDR3 is TGTGCCAGCAGCGTTGGGCCGAACCAAGAGACCCAGTACTTC. Full variable domain (missing parts from reference TRBV7-6 and TRBJ2-5): GAGVSQSPRYKVTKRGQDVALRCDPISGHVSLYWYRQALGQGPEFLTYFNYEAQQDKSGLPNDRFSAERPEGSISTLTIQRTEQRDSAMYRCASSVGPNQETQYFGPGTRLLVL.

The chain is built from TRBV5-1 and TRBJ2-1; 11 bases are a match to TRBD1. V shed 0 bases, J shed 1 base, and the junction held 3 bases outside the gene matches. The germline gives CDR1 SGHRS, CDR2 YFSETQ. The CDR3 consists of 17 residues. DNA of the CDR3: TGCGCCAGCAGCTTGGGGACAGGGGGCGCATCCTACAATGAGCAGTTCTTC. This gives the protein CASSLGTGGASYNEQFF.

The chain employs TRBV20-1 and TRBJ2-3; D not resolved. The CDR3 sequence is 11 residues long. The V and J ends lost 4 bases and 6 bases respectively, with 8 bases between them. The germline V gene encodes CDR1 DFQATT and CDR2 SNEGSKA (reference sequence). The CDR3 sequence: CSATLGDTQYF. Written as DNA, the CDR3 is TGCAGTGCTACCCTCGGGGATACGCAGTATTTT.

The chain's CDR3 is CASVRQGTIEQYF. The DNA of the CDR3 is TGTGCCAGCGTACGACAGGGTACGATCGAGCAGTACTTC. The V and J genes are TRBV6-1 and TRBJ2-7, with 7 bases matching TRBD1. The germline gives CDR1 MNHNS, CDR2 SASEGT. The CDR3 is 13 amino acids. The ends lost 8 bases at V and 6 bases at J; junction bases unmatched: 10.

In nucleotides, the CDR3 is TGTGCCAGCAGCCCAAAGGCCGGTACTAATGAAAAACTGTTTTTT. The encoded protein is CASSPKAGTNEKLFF. The chain employs TRBV7-9 and TRBJ1-4, with no clear D. From germline, CDR1 is SEHNR and CDR2 FQNEAQ (reference sequence). CDR3 length equals 15 residues. V shed 5 bases and J shed 2 bases, with 12 bases lying between them.

As regards this clone: The junction departs from germline at one end; a sequencing error may be responsible. V and J are TRBV5-4 and TRBJ1-1; a weak D match, TRBD1 (5 bases). Looked up from germline, CDR1 is SGHNT and CDR2 is YYREEE (reference sequence). The CDR3 has 13 amino acids. The CDR3 reads CASSQVSGGEAFF. DNA for the CDR3: TGCGCCAGCAGCCAAGTTTCGGGGGGTGAAGCTTTCTTT. Full variable domain (remainder filled in from reference TRBV5-4 and TRBJ1-1): ETGVTQSPTHLIKTRGQQVTLRCSSQSGHNTVSWYQQALGQGPQFIFQYYREEENGRGNFPPRFSGLQFPNYSSELNVNALELDDSALYLCASSQVSGGEAFFGQGTRLTVV.

This clone was counted once. The rearrangement joins TRBV5-1 to TRBJ2-5; D gene unclear. CDR3 length: 13 amino acids. Deletions cut 0 bases from V and 2 bases from J, with 5 bases between. Germline V gene sequence: CDR1 SGHRS, CDR2 YFSETQ. The CDR3 region has the DNA TGCGCCAGCAGCTTGGGCTATCAAGAGACCCAGTACTTC. Residues: CASSLGYQETQYF.

The chain employs TRBV6-5 and TRBJ1-2, with 7 bases that match TRBD1. V was clipped by 6 bases and J by 3 bases; unmatched bases: 1. Looked up from germline, CDR1 is MNHEY and CDR2 is SVGAGI. This CDR3 region has 12 residues. CDR3 nucleotides: TGTGCCAGCAGGGGGACAGACTATGGCTACACCTTC. Translated: CASRGTDYGYTF.

V and J are TRBV30 and TRBJ2-1; 11 nucleotides match TRBD1. V shed 5 bases and J 8 bases; nucleotides not matched to a gene: 14. This CDR3 has 16 amino acids. Germline CDR1 and CDR2: GTSNPN and SVGIG (reference sequence). The CDR3 region is CAWALRWTGGRDEQFF. The CDR3 nucleotides are TGTGCCTGGGCCCTAAGATGGACAGGGGGCAGGGATGAGCAGTTCTTC.

The chain carries TRBV19 and TRBJ1-2; tentative D call: TRBD1 (5 bases). The V and J ends lost 4 bases and 3 bases respectively, with 9 bases between them. Germline V CDR1 and CDR2: LNHDA, SQIVND (reference sequence). The CDR3 is made up of 13 amino acids. The CDR3 sequence: CASSRDRYYGYTF. The CDR3 DNA is TGTGCCAGTAGTAGGGACCGCTACTATGGCTACACCTTC.

Written as DNA, the CDR3 is TGTGCCAAGGGGGGCTCCACTAGCACAGATACGCAGTATTTT. This gives the protein CAKGGSTSTDTQYF. The V call is TRBV7-9, the J call TRBJ2-3; either TRBD1 or TRBD2 may fit D (6 bases each). The CDR3 is 14 residues long. Trimming stripped 10 bases from V and 0 bases from J, with 14 bases between. CDR1 and CDR2 from the germline V gene are SEHNR and FQNEAQ (reference sequence).

This clone was picked up a small number of times. The V call is TRBV7-7, the J call TRBJ2-7; 7 bases are a match to TRBD1. This CDR3 contains 15 residues. Germline loops: CDR1 SSHAT, CDR2 FNYEAQ (reference sequence). The ends lost 1 base at V and 0 bases at J; junction bases unmatched: 3. The CDR3 protein is CASSLGPGGSYEQYF. The CDR3 region has the DNA TGTGCCAGCAGCTTAGGGCCAGGGGGCTCCTACGAGCAGTACTTC.

The chain is built from TRBV28 and TRBJ1-1; D gene ambiguous. CDR3 length equals 13 residues. Germline CDR1 and CDR2: MDHEN and SYDVKM. V was pared by 7 bases and J by 3 bases, with 12 bases between. The CDR3 region has the DNA TGTGCCAGCAACAGTTTTAGCTACACTGAAGCTTTCTTT. Translation: CASNSFSYTEAFF.

By frequency in the sample, this clone is medium-sized. The gene calls are TRBV5-1 and TRBJ2-5; 7 positions agree with TRBD1. CDR3 length: 15 amino acids. CDR1 is SGHRS, CDR2 YFSETQ, per germline. After removal of 2 bases from V and 2 bases from J, the junction contained 6 bases not matched to a gene. The CDR3 is CASSLLGQPQETQYF. The CDR3 DNA reads TGCGCCAGCAGCTTACTGGGACAGCCTCAAGAGACCCAGTACTTC. Full variable domain (missing parts from reference TRBV5-1 and TRBJ2-5): KAGVTQTPRYLIKTRGQQVTLSCSPISGHRSVSWYQQTPGQGLQFLFEYFSETQRNKGNFPGRFSGRQFSNSRSEMNVSTLELGDSALYLCASSLLGQPQETQYFGPGTRLLVL.

The gene calls are TRBV5-1 and TRBJ2-5; 11 bases fit TRBD1. This CDR3 comprises 17 residues. J lost 3 bases, V lost 5 bases, and 12 bases had no gene match. Germline V gives CDR1 SGHRS, CDR2 YFSETQ. The DNA for the CDR3 is TGCGCCAGCAGAACTGGACAGGGGGCAGGTTGGGAAGAGACCCAGTACTTC. As protein: CASRTGQGAGWEETQYF.